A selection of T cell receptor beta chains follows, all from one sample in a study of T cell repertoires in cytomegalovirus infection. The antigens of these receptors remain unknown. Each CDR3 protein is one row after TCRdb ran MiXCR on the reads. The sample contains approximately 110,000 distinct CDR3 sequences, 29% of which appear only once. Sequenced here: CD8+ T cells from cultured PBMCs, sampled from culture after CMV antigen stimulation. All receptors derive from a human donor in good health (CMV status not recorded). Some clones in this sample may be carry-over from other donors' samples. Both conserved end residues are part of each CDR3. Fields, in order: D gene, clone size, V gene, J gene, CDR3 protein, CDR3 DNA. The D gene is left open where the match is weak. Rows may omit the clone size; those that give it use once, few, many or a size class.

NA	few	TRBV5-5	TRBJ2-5	CASSPQPGQALGTQYF	TGTGCCAGCAGCCCACAGCCGGGACAAGCCCTCGGGACCCAGTACTTC
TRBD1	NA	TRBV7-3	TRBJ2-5	CASSLRGQEQETQYF	TGTGCCAGCAGCCTTAGGGGACAGGAGCAAGAGACCCAGTACTTC
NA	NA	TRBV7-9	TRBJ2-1	CASSLGLGSPDEQFF	TGTGCCAGCAGTCTCGGACTGGGGTCCCCCGATGAGCAGTTCTTC
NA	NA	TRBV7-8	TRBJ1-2	CASSPGTLPNYGYTF	TGTGCCAGCAGTCCCGGGACTCTACCTAACTATGGCTACACCTTC
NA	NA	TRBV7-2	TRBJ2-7	CASSLGLGGQVEYEQYF	TGTGCCAGCAGCTTAGGGTTGGGGGGGCAGGTGGAATACGAGCAGTACTTC
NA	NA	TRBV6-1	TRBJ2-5	CASSSTFREETQYF	TGTGCCAGCAGTTCTACATTTAGAGAAGAGACCCAGTACTTC
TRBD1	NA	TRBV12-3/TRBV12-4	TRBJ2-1	CASSPTGVNEQFF	TGTGCCAGCAGCCCGACAGGGGTCAATGAGCAGTTCTTC
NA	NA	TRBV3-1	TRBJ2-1	CASCHGTPPGNEQFF	TGTGCCAGCTGCCATGGGACTCCCCCTGGGAATGAGCAGTTCTTC
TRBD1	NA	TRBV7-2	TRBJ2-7	CASSSQTGLDEQYF	TGTGCCAGCAGCTCCCAGACAGGGTTGGACGAGCAGTACTTC
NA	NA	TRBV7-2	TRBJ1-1	CASSLGTTEAFF	TGTGCCAGCAGCTTAGGAACAACTGAAGCTTTCTTT
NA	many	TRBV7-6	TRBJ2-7	CASSPEVGSSYEQYF	TGTGCCAGCAGCCCGGAGGTAGGGAGCTCCTACGAGCAGTACTTC
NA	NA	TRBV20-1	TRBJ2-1	CSAREPYARALNEQFF	TGCAGTGCTAGAGAACCCTACGCTAGAGCGCTCAATGAGCAGTTCTTC
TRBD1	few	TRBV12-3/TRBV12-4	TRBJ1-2	CASRGTGDLHGYTF	TGTGCCAGCAGGGGGACAGGGGACTTACATGGCTACACCTTC
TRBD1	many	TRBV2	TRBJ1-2	CASSEWTGKHYGYTF	TGTGCCAGCAGTGAGTGGACAGGGAAACACTATGGCTACACCTTC
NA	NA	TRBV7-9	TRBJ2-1	CASSKYSNEQFF	TGTGCCAGCAGCAAATACAGCAATGAGCAGTTCTTC
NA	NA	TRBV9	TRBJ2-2	CASSPSHGGLNTGELFF	TGTGCCAGCAGTCCGTCCCATGGGGGCCTGAACACCGGGGAGCTGTTTTTT
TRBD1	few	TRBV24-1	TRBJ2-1	CATSDSTGAGYNEQFF	TGTGCCACCAGTGATTCGACAGGGGCGGGATACAATGAGCAGTTCTTC
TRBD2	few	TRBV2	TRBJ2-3	CASSDLTSGDLGDTQYF	TGTGCCAGCAGTGACCTGACTAGCGGGGACCTCGGGGATACGCAGTATTTT
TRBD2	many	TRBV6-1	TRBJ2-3	CASSPGGASDTQYF	TGTGCCAGCAGCCCGGGGGGGGCCTCAGATACGCAGTATTTT
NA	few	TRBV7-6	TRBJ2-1	CASSGRGASYNEQFF	TGTGCCAGCAGCGGCCGGGGGGCCTCCTACAATGAGCAGTTCTTC
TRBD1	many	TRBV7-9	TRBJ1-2	CASSPTGQYGYTF	TGTGCCAGCAGCCCAACGGGACAGTATGGCTACACCTTC
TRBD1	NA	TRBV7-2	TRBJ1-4	CASSMTGLESNEKLFF	TGTGCCAGCAGCATGACAGGGCTCGAGTCTAATGAAAAACTGTTTTTT
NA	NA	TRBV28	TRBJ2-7	CASSLYRTAAEQYF	TGTGCCAGCAGTTTATATAGGACAGCGGCCGAGCAGTACTTC
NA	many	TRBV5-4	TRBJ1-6	CASSFNSEGSPLHF	TGTGCCAGCAGCTTCAACTCGGAGGGTTCACCCCTCCACTTT
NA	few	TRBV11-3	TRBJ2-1	CASKDRSYNEQFF	TGTGCCAGCAAGGACAGATCCTACAATGAGCAGTTCTTC
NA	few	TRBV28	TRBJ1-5	CASRARDTNQPQHF	TGTGCCAGCAGAGCCCGGGACACAAATCAGCCCCAGCATTTT
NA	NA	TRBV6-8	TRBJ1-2	CASSPDSYGYTF	TGTGCCAGCAGTCCAGACAGTTACGGCTACACCTTC
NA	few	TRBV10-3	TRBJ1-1	CAISEPPRSEGNTEAFF	TGTGCCATCAGTGAGCCTCCTAGGAGCGAGGGGAACACTGAAGCTTTCTTT
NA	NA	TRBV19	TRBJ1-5	CASSIDRGMNQPQHF	TGTGCCAGTAGTATAGACCGAGGTATGAATCAGCCCCAGCATTTT
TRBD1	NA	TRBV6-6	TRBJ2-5	CASSYRTGAQETQYF	TGTGCCAGCAGTTACCGTACAGGGGCCCAAGAGACCCAGTACTTC
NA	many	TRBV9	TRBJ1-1	CASSVDDLNTEAFF	TGTGCCAGCAGCGTAGACGACCTGAACACTGAAGCTTTCTTT
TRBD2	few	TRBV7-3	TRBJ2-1	CASSWSGGVLNEQFF	TGTGCCAGCAGCTGGAGCGGGGGGGTACTCAATGAGCAGTTCTTC
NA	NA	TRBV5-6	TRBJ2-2	CASSLGTALRELFF	TGTGCCAGCAGCTTGGGAACGGCCCTACGGGAGCTGTTTTTT
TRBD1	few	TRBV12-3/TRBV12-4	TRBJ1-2	CASRFGQGLLGYTF	TGTGCCAGCAGATTCGGACAGGGGCTCCTTGGCTACACCTTC
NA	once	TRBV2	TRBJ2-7	CASSEGAYYEQYF	TGTGCCAGCAGTGAGGGGGCCTACTACGAGCAGTACTTC
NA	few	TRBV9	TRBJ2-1	CASSVDGGPSYNEQFF	TGTGCCAGCAGCGTAGACGGGGGGCCCTCCTACAATGAGCAGTTCTTC
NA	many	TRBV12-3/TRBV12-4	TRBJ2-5	CASSAPGHGPETQYF	TGTGCCAGCAGCGCACCGGGACATGGACCAGAGACCCAGTACTTC
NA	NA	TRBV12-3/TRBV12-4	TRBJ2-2	CASSLRTLNTGELFF	TGTGCCAGCAGTTTACGGACCCTAAACACCGGGGAGCTGTTTTTT
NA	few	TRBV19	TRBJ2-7	CASSLRDQSHEQYF	TGTGCCAGTAGCCTCCGGGACCAGTCCCACGAGCAGTACTTC
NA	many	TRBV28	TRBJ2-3	CASSLDSPSTDTQYF	TGTGCCAGCAGTTTGGACAGTCCTAGCACAGATACGCAGTATTTT
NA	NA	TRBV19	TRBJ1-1	CARSWGGVNTEAFF	TGTGCCAGGAGCTGGGGGGGCGTGAACACTGAAGCTTTCTTT
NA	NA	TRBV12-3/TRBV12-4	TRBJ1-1	CASSGVVWAGNTEAFF	TGTGCCAGCTCCGGCGTTGTGTGGGCGGGGAACACTGAAGCTTTCTTT
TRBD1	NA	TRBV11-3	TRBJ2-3	CASSLPSGTGAADTQYF	TGTGCCAGCAGCTTACCGTCCGGGACAGGGGCGGCAGATACGCAGTATTTT
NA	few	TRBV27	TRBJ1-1	CASSLSALAEAFF	TGTGCCAGCAGTTTATCGGCCCTTGCTGAAGCTTTCTTT
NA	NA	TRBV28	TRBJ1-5	CASNIGNQPQHF	TGTGCCAGCAACATCGGCAATCAGCCCCAGCATTTT
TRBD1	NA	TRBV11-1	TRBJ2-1	CASSGTGTGLYNEQFF	TGTGCCAGCAGCGGTACCGGGACAGGACTCTACAATGAGCAGTTCTTC
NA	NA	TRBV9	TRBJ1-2	CASSETPANYGYTF	TGTGCCAGCAGCGAGACACCTGCTAACTATGGCTACACCTTC
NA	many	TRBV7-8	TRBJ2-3	CASSTGQFGDTQYF	TGTGCCAGCAGCACCGGACAGTTTGGGGATACGCAGTATTTT
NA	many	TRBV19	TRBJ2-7	CASSPGNYEQYF	TGTGCCAGTAGCCCCGGCAACTACGAGCAGTACTTC
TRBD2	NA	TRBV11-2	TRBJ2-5	CASIGTSGGLQETQYF	TGTGCCAGCATCGGGACTAGCGGGGGCCTCCAAGAGACCCAGTACTTC